This TCR beta chain was retrieved from a study of memory CD4+ T cells and cytomegalovirus serostatus. The wider study: Of the healthy Belgian adults, 9 were CMV seropositive and 24 seronegative.

Study-wide results and caveats: A US-trained random forest predicted CMV serostatus with median AUC 0.91. CD4+ memory repertoires contained 67 of 164 reported CMV TCRbeta sequences.

A remark on this clone: As yet, its antigen is unknown.

Assay used: immunoSEQ multiplex PCR; TCRdb lists only in-frame clones, some missing. The sample yields approximately 74,000 clones, about 76% seen once. The CDR3 extends over 16 amino acids. The germline V gene encodes CDR1 SGHAT and CDR2 FQNNGV. With 3 bases removed from V and 1 base from J, the gap between germline ends came to 14 bases. Single viable CD3+CD4+CD8-CD45RO+ cells were sorted as the memory CD4+ T cells. Donors' CMV status reflects serum IgG against pp150, pp28, p38, p52. Sequences were obtained from memory CD4+ T cells from blood. The chain employs TRBV11-2 and TRBJ2-3; D perhaps matches TRBD2 (6 bases). The sequence derives from an adult in good health and CMV-seropositive. The CDR3 region is CASSFFGRDGTDTQYF. The DNA of the CDR3 is TGTGCCAGCAGCTTTTTTGGGCGGGATGGCACAGATACGCAGTATTTT.